A selection of T cell receptor beta chains follows, all from one sample in a study of blood T cell repertoires in COVID-19. Sequencing used immunoSEQ multiplex PCR; TCRdb keeps in-frame clones, though not all of them. This sample has roughly 200,000 clones; around 83% occur once, and the top ten carry under 15%. The specimen sequenced was peripheral blood. These receptors were obtained from a human donor in a cohort sampled during active COVID-19. CDR3s include the opening cysteine and the closing phenylalanine or tryptophan.

len: 16; j_gene: TRBJ2-7; v_gene: TRBV28; CDR3aa: CASSWVSASGSYEQYF
len: 13; j_gene: TRBJ2-3; v_gene: TRBV2; CDR3aa: CASRGQLTDTQYF
len: 17; j_gene: TRBJ2-7; v_gene: TRBV5-1; CDR3aa: CASSLGLGGSYSPPQYF
len: 15; j_gene: TRBJ1-4; v_gene: TRBV5-1; CDR3aa: CASSSHSGLSEKLFF
len: 14; j_gene: TRBJ1-6; v_gene: TRBV6-5; CDR3aa: CASSYSGMGSPLHF
len: 17; j_gene: TRBJ1-1; v_gene: TRBV28; CDR3aa: CASSLSRLGQGNTEAFF
len: 15; j_gene: TRBJ1-1; v_gene: TRBV11-2; CDR3aa: CASSSYQGSSTEAFF
len: 15; j_gene: TRBJ2-5; v_gene: TRBV5-1; CDR3aa: CASSLGGQTQETQYF
len: 16; j_gene: TRBJ2-2; v_gene: TRBV3-1/TRBV3-2; CDR3aa: CASSQDLREDTGELFF
len: 20; j_gene: TRBJ2-1; v_gene: TRBV6-1; CDR3aa: CASSERLAGVPPFIYNEQFF
len: 16; j_gene: TRBJ1-5; v_gene: TRBV2; CDR3aa: CASSEDWGVGNQPQHF
len: 17; j_gene: TRBJ2-2; v_gene: TRBV7-5; CDR3aa: CARSFIPTSGNTGELFF
len: 17; j_gene: TRBJ2-2; v_gene: TRBV13; CDR3aa: CASSSALAREDTGELFF
len: 13; j_gene: TRBJ2-2; v_gene: TRBV11-2; CDR3aa: CASSPGWTGELFF
len: 14; j_gene: TRBJ2-3; v_gene: TRBV7-2; CDR3aa: CADALAGSTDTQYF
len: 14; j_gene: TRBJ2-3; v_gene: TRBV10-3; CDR3aa: CAISAGTSRYTQYF
len: 16; j_gene: TRBJ1-1; v_gene: TRBV4-2; CDR3aa: CASSQGSGQGGTEAFF
len: 12; j_gene: TRBJ1-6; v_gene: TRBV7-8; CDR3aa: CASSPSGSPLHF
len: 12; j_gene: TRBJ2-7; v_gene: TRBV29-1; CDR3aa: CSARDTDYEQYF
len: 16; j_gene: TRBJ2-2; v_gene: TRBV13; CDR3aa: CASSPGTSGYTGELFF
len: 13; j_gene: TRBJ2-6; v_gene: TRBV11-3; CDR3aa: CASSETGANVLTF
len: 15; j_gene: TRBJ2-7; v_gene: TRBV6-5; CDR3aa: CASSYSVDSPYEQYF
len: 14; j_gene: TRBJ2-7; v_gene: TRBV20-1; CDR3aa: CSASFSGRIDEQYF
len: 13; j_gene: TRBJ1-1; v_gene: TRBV12-3/TRBV12-4; CDR3aa: CASSTTGNTEAFF
len: 17; j_gene: TRBJ2-2; v_gene: TRBV24-1; CDR3aa: CATSDWTLAGGPGELFF
len: 14; j_gene: TRBJ2-7; v_gene: TRBV11-2; CDR3aa: CASSLETGAYEQYF
len: 16; j_gene: TRBJ1-1; v_gene: TRBV18; CDR3aa: CASSPPGTGPNTEAFF
len: 14; j_gene: TRBJ2-1; v_gene: TRBV24-1; CDR3aa: CATSEGLAGLEQFF
len: 17; j_gene: TRBJ2-6; v_gene: TRBV7-8; CDR3aa: CASSLAPGGSGANVLTF
len: 16; j_gene: TRBJ2-7; v_gene: TRBV18; CDR3aa: CASSARLADGIYEQYF
len: 14; j_gene: TRBJ1-2; v_gene: TRBV27; CDR3aa: CASSTAGQGFGYTF
len: 12; j_gene: TRBJ2-5; v_gene: TRBV18; CDR3aa: CASSRAGETQYF
len: 13; j_gene: TRBJ2-7; v_gene: TRBV7-9; CDR3aa: CASSFQGVSEQYF
len: 13; j_gene: TRBJ2-5; v_gene: TRBV5-1; CDR3aa: CASRGTARETQYF
len: 14; j_gene: TRBJ2-7; v_gene: TRBV18; CDR3aa: CASSPDRGYNEQYF
len: 16; j_gene: TRBJ2-1; v_gene: TRBV10-1; CDR3aa: CASSDMTGGSYNEQFF
len: 15; j_gene: TRBJ2-7; v_gene: TRBV5-1; CDR3aa: CASSRVAGEGYEQYF
len: 15; j_gene: TRBJ2-5; v_gene: TRBV3-1/TRBV3-2; CDR3aa: CASSTSTSGRETQYF
len: 17; j_gene: TRBJ1-3; v_gene: TRBV11-2; CDR3aa: CASRLNPGQGDGNTIYF
len: 15; j_gene: TRBJ2-3; v_gene: TRBV7-9; CDR3aa: CASSLGLAGRDTQYF
len: 16; j_gene: TRBJ2-3; v_gene: TRBV6-5; CDR3aa: CASSYSPRGQTDTQYF
len: 12; j_gene: TRBJ2-4; v_gene: TRBV28; CDR3aa: CASSLRRNIQYF
len: 13; j_gene: TRBJ1-6; v_gene: TRBV12-3/TRBV12-4; CDR3aa: CASSNRAISPLHF
len: 17; j_gene: TRBJ2-2; v_gene: TRBV14; CDR3aa: CASSQDRVAGLNGELFF
len: 14; j_gene: TRBJ1-1; v_gene: TRBV27; CDR3aa: CASSLSRGMREAFF
len: 14; j_gene: TRBJ1-6; v_gene: TRBV3-1/TRBV3-2; CDR3aa: CASSETGDHSPLHF
len: 15; j_gene: TRBJ2-7; v_gene: TRBV28; CDR3aa: CASSSLRQGFYEQYF
len: 13; j_gene: TRBJ2-7; v_gene: TRBV27; CDR3aa: CASSLSVGYEQYF
len: 16; j_gene: TRBJ2-7; v_gene: TRBV6-6; CDR3aa: CASSYPGTVNSYEQYF
len: 11; j_gene: TRBJ2-7; v_gene: TRBV5-6; CDR3aa: CASSSNYEQYF
len: 14; j_gene: TRBJ2-7; v_gene: TRBV2; CDR3aa: CASSERQLRIEQYF
len: 16; j_gene: TRBJ1-4; v_gene: TRBV5-1; CDR3aa: CASSLEPAGANEKLFF
len: 16; j_gene: TRBJ1-1; v_gene: TRBV5-1; CDR3aa: CASSLSPGQLNTEAFF
len: 16; j_gene: TRBJ2-5; v_gene: TRBV7-9; CDR3aa: CASSFRDRESAETQYF